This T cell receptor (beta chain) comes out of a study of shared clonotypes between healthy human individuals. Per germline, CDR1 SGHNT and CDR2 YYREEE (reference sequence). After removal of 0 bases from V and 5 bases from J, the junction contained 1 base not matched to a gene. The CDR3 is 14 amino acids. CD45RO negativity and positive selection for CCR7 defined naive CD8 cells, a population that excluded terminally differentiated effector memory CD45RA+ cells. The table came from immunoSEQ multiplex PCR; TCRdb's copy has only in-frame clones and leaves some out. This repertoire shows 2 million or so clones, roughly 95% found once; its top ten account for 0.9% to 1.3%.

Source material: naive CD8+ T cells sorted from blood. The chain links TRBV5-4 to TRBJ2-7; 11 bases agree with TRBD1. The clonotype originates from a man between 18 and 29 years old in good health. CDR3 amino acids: CASSLEGQGDEQYF. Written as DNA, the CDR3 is TGTGCCAGCAGCTTGGAGGGACAGGGGGACGAGCAGTACTTC.